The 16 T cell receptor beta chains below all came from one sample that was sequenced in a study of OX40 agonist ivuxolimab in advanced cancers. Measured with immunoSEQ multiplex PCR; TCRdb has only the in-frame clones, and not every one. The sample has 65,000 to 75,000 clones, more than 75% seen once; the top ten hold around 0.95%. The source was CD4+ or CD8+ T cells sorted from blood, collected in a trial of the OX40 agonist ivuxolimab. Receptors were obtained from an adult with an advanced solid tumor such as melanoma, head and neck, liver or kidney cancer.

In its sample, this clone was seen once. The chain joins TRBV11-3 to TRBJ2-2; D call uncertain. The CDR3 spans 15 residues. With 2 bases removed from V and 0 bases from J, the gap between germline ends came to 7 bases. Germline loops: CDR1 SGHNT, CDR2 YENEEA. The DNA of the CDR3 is TGTGCCAGCAGCTTATTGGGGACGAACACCGGGGAGCTGTTTTTT. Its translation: CASSLLGTNTGELFF.

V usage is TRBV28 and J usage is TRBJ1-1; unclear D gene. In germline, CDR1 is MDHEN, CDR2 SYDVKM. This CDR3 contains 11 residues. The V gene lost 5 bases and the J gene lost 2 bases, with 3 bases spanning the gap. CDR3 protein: CASSINTEAFF. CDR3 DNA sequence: TGTGCCAGCAGTATAAACACTGAAGCTTTCTTT.

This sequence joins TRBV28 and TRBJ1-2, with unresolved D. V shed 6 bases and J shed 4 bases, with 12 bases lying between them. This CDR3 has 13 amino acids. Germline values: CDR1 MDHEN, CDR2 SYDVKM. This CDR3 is CASSPPGSYGYTF. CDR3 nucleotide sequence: TGTGCCAGCAGCCCCCCCGGCTCCTATGGCTACACCTTC.

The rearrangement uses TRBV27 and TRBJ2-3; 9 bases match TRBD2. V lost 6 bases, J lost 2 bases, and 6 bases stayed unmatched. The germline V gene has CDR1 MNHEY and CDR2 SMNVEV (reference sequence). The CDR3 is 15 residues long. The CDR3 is CASRYSSGNTDTQYF. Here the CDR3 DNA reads TGTGCCAGCAGATATTCTAGCGGGAACACAGATACGCAGTATTTT.

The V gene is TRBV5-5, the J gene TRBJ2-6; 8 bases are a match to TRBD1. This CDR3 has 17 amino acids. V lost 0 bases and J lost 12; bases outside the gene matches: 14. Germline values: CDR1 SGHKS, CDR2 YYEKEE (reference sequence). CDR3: CASSLASTGVKFGVLTF. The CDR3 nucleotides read TGTGCCAGCAGCTTGGCATCGACAGGGGTTAAGTTCGGCGTCCTGACTTTC.

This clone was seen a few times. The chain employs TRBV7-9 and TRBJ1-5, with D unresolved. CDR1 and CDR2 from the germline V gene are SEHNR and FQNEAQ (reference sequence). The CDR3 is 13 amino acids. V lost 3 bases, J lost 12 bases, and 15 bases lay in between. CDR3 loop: CASSFAPGGFQHF. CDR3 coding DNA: TGTGCCAGCAGCTTTGCGCCAGGAGGATTCCAGCATTTT.

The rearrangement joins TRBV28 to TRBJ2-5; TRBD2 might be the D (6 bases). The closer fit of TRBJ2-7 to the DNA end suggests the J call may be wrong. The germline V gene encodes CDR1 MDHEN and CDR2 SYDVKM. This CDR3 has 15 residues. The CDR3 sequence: CASHQWGRSRGEQYF. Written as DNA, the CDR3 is TGTGCCAGCCACCAATGGGGGAGGTCCCGGGGCGAGCAGTACTTC.

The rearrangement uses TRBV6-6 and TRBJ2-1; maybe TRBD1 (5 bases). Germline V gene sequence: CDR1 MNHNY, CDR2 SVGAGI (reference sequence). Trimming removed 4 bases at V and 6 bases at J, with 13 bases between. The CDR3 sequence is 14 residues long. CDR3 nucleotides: TGTGCCAGCAGTTCGCCTGGGGCTCGCAATGAGCAGTTCTTC. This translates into CASSSPGARNEQFF.

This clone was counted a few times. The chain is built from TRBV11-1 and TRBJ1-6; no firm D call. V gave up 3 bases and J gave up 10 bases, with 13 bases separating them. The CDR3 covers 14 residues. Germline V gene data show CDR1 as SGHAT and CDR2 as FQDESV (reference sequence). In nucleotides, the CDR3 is TGTGCCAGCAGCTTTTACGGTGGCGGGTCACCCCTCCACTTT. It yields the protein CASSFYGGGSPLHF.

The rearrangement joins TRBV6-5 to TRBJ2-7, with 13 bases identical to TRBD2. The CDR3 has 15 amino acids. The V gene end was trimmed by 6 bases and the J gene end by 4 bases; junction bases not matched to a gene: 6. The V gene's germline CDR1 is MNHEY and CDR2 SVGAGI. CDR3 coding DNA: TGTGCCAGCAGCCCCGGGACTAGCGGGAAGTACGAGCAGTACTTC. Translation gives CASSPGTSGKYEQYF.

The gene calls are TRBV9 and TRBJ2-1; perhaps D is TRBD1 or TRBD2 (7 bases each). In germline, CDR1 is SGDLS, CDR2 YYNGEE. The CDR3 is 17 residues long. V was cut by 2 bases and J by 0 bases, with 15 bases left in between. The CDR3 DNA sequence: TGTGCCAGCAGCGTGCGGGAGAGGGGGCCCTCCTACAATGAGCAGTTCTTC. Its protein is CASSVRERGPSYNEQFF. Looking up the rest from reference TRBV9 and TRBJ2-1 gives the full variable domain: DSGVTQTPKHLITATGQRVTLRCSPRSGDLSVYWYQQSLDQGLQFLIQYYNGEERAKGNILERFSAQQFPDLHSELNLSSLELGDSALYFCASSVRERGPSYNEQFFGPGTRLTVL.

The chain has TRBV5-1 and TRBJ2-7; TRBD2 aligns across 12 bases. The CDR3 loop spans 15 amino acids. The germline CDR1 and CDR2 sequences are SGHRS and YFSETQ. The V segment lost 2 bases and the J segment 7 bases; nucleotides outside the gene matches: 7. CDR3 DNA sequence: TGCGCCAGCAGCTTAGTGACTAGCGGGAGCCGGGAGCAGTACTTC. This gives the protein CASSLVTSGSREQYF.

The CDR3, as DNA: TGTGCCAGCAGTTCTCTGGGGAGTCTGAACACTGAAGCTTTCTTT. Translated, it gives CASSSLGSLNTEAFF. The rearrangement uses TRBV6-5 and TRBJ1-1, with unresolved D. V was trimmed by 4 bases and J by 0 bases, leaving 12 bases between them. This CDR3 spans 15 amino acids. Germline V CDR1 and CDR2: MNHEY, SVGAGI.

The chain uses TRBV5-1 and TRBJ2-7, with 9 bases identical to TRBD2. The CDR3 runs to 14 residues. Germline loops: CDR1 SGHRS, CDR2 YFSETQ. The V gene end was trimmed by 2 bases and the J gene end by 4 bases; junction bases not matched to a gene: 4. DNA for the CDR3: TGCGCCAGCAGCTTCGGGACTAGCAAGTACGAGCAGTACTTC. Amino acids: CASSFGTSKYEQYF.

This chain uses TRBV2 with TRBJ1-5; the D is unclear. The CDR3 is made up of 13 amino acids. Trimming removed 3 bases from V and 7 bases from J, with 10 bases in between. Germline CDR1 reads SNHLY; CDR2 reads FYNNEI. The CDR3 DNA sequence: TGTGCCAGCAGTGATAACGGTCCCCAGCCCCAGCATTTT. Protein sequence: CASSDNGPQPQHF. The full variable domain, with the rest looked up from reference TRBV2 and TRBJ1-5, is EPEVTQTPSHQVTQMGQEVILRCVPISNHLYFYWYRQILGQKVEFLVSFYNNEISEKSEIFDDQFSVERPDGSNFTLKIRSTKLEDSAMYFCASSDNGPQPQHFGDGTRLSIL.

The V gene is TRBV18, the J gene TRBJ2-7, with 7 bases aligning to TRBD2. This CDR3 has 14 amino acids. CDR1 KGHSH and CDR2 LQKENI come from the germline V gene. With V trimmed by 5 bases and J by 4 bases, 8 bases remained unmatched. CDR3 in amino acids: CASSTSSGKYEQYF. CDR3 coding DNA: TGTGCCAGCTCAACGTCTAGCGGTAAATACGAGCAGTACTTC.